What follows describes a single TCR beta chain. The target antigen is unknown. Separate from the roughly 720-subject first cohort was the approximately 120-subject validation cohort, to which the donors belonged. The sample belongs to a study of cytomegalovirus exposure and HLA in healthy donors. Study-level background: A later analysis reported the same platform for the 100 to 150 validation repertoires and the 500 to 750 first-cohort repertoires. Broader study findings: In vitro work confirmed that a few CMV-associated chains recognize CMV antigens. The study put some 160 TCR beta chains on its list as cytomegalovirus-associated.

The method was immunoSEQ multiplex PCR; TCRdb's version includes in-frame clones alone and lacks a portion of them. The sample includes around 140,000 clones, approximately 94% of them seen just once. The clonotype comes from a man in his late teens or twenties in good health and CMV-seropositive. The sample was PBMCs.

CDR3 DNA sequence: TGTGCCAGTAGTATACTTGGGAGGCCCGGGAATGAGCAGTTCTTC. This sequence encodes CASSILGRPGNEQFF. The chain couples TRBV19 to TRBJ2-1, with a weak D call TRBD2 (6 bases). The germline CDR1 and CDR2 sequences are LNHDA and SQIVND (reference sequence). Trimming pared 2 bases from V and 7 bases from J, leaving 15 bases between. The CDR3 contains 15 residues.